This T cell receptor beta chain is from a study of radiation and T cells in renal cell carcinoma. Turning to the study itself: Nephrectomy followed 15 Gy stereotactic body radiation by 4 weeks.

Time point given: baseline pretreatment blood. Treatment in this sample: 15 Gy SBRT to primary tumor, nephrectomy 4 weeks later. Radiation-treated patients gave blood at baseline, week 2 and week 4. The patient's renal cell carcinoma had clear cell pathology. As for this clone: Its antigen is unidentified.

Points from the study as a whole: Top tumor clonotypes rose in blood 2 weeks post-radiation, then contracted.

Produced via immunoSEQ multiplex PCR; TCRdb's table is partial and in-frame only. The sample records 140,000 or so clones, around nine tenths being singletons. The CDR3 contains 18 residues. After removal of 1 base from V and 4 bases from J, the junction contained 8 bases not matched to a gene. CDR1 is LNHNV, CDR2 YYDKDF, per germline (reference sequence). This TCR derives from a woman aged 50 to 60 with renal cell carcinoma. Sequenced here: blood, sampled from a patient whose treatment included radiotherapy and nephrectomy. The chain joins TRBV15 to TRBJ2-1, with 12 bases lining up with TRBD2. This chain's CDR3 is CATSRGLLAGGFYNEQFF. DNA for the CDR3: TGTGCCACCAGCAGAGGACTACTAGCGGGGGGATTTTACAATGAGCAGTTCTTC.